The following is a TCR beta chain sequence with its context. Germline values: CDR1 SNHLY, CDR2 FYNNEI. The CDR3 length is 16 residues. Trimming removed 6 bases from V and 3 bases from J; junction bases left unmatched: 8. The method was immunoSEQ multiplex PCR; TCRdb's version includes in-frame clones alone and lacks a portion of them. Of fewer than 250,000 clones in the sample, 92% are singletons; the top ten hold about 0.8%. This sample is drawn from a study of blood T cell repertoires in COVID-19. Sequencing input: peripheral blood. This receptor was identified in a man in his 60s with COVID-19, enrolled during active disease. The J gene is TRBJ1-6, the V gene TRBV2, with 7 bases that match TRBD1. The DNA for the CDR3 is TGTGCCAGCAGCCACACCGGGACAGTCTATAATTCACCCCTCCACTTT. It is translated as CASSHTGTVYNSPLHF.